This T cell receptor (beta chain) is drawn from a study of blood T cell repertoires in COVID-19. On the study more broadly: Spain, Italy and the United States supplied samples that represented acute and convalescent COVID-19.

The assay was immunoSEQ multiplex PCR, and TCRdb's table has in-frame clones only and misses some. The repertoire has approximately 120,000 clones, about 80% of them found once; the top ten carry 37%. The germline CDR1 and CDR2 sequences are LNHDA and SQIVND (reference sequence). The V end lost 1 base, the J end lost 9 bases, and 12 bases lay between the germline ends. The CDR3 covers 13 residues. The chain employs TRBV19 and TRBJ1-1, with D maybe TRBD1 (5 bases). This TCR was sampled from a man aged 35-49 years with active or convalescent COVID-19. The material sequenced was peripheral blood. The CDR3 bases are TGTGCCAGTAGTATAGTGGGAGGGGAGCAAGCTTTCTTT. Encoded protein: CASSIVGGEQAFF.